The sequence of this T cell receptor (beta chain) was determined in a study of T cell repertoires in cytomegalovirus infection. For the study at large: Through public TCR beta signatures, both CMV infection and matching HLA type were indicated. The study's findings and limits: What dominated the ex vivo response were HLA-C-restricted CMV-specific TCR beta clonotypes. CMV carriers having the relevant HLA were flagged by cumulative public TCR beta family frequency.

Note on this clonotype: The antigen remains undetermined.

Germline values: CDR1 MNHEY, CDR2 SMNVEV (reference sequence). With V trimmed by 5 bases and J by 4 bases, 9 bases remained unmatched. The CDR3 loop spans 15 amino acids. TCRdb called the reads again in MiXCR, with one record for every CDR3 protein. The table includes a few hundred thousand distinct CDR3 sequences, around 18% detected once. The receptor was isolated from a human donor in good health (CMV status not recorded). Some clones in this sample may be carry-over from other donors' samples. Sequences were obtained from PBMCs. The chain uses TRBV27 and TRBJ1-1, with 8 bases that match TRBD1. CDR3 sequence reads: CASSILGQGGTEAFF. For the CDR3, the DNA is TGTGCCAGCAGTATCCTAGGACAGGGTGGCACTGAAGCTTTCTTT.